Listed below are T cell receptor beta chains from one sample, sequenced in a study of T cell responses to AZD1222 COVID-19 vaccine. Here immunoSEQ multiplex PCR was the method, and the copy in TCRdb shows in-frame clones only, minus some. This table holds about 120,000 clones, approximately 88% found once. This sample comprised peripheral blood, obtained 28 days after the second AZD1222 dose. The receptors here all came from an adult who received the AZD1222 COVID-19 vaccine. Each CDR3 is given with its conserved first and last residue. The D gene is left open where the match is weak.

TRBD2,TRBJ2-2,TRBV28,TGTGCCAGCAATGACGAAAGGGGCGGGAGCGGGGAGCTGTTTTTT,CASNDERGGSGELFF
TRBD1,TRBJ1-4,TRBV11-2,TGTGCCAGCAGCCCAGGGGGGCTTGGAATTGAAAAACTGTTTTTT,CASSPGGLGIEKLFF
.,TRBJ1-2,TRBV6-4,TGTGCCAGCAGTGACGGAGGGAGATACGGTGGCTACACCTTC,CASSDGGRYGGYTF
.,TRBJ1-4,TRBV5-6,TGTGCCAGCAGCTTGAGTAACAGGGTTGAGGAAAAACTGTTTTTT,CASSLSNRVEEKLFF
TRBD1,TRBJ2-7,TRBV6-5,TGTGCCAGCAGCCGGGACAGTTCCACCGAGCAGTACTTC,CASSRDSSTEQYF
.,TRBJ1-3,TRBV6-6,TGTGCCAGCAGTCAAAATGTAAAGGACTCCGGAAACACCATATATTTT,CASSQNVKDSGNTIYF
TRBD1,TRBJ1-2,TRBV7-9,TGTGCCAGCAGAGAACAGGGGGGAGTTAACTATGGCTACACCTTC,CASREQGGVNYGYTF
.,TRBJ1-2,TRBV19,TGTGCCAGTAGTCCCCGCCGCGGTTATGGCTACACCTTC,CASSPRRGYGYTF
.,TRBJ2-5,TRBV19,TGTGCCAGTAGTGACAAGGGGGGCGAGACCCAGTACTTC,CASSDKGGETQYF
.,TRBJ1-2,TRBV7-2,TGTGCCAGCAGCTTAGAACGGAGCTATGGCTACACCTTC,CASSLERSYGYTF
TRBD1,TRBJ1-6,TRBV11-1,TGTGCCAGCAGCCGGGACAGGTTTTCTTCACCCCTCCACTTT,CASSRDRFSSPLHF
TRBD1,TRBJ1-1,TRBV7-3,TGTGCCAGCAGCCTCGGACAGGGAGTAGCTTTCTTT,CASSLGQGVAFF
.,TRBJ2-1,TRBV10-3,TGTGCCATCAGTCGCGGGCCCTACAATGAGCAGTTCTTC,CAISRGPYNEQFF
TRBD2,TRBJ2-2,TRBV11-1,TGTGCCAGCAGGTCGGGACTAGCGGGGGGTACCGGGGAGCTGTTTTTT,CASRSGLAGGTGELFF
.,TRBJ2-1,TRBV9,TGTGCCAGCAGCGTAGACGGGGCGCGATACAATGAGCAGTTCTTC,CASSVDGARYNEQFF
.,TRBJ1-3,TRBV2,TGTGCCAGCAGTGAAGCGGGTGACACCATATATTTT,CASSEAGDTIYF
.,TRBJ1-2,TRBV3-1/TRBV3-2,TGTGCCAGCAAGGGAACAGCCTATGGCTACACCTTC,CASKGTAYGYTF